Each of the 22 T cell receptor beta chains below was sequenced from the same sample in a study of human T cells and chemical hapten exposure. TCRdb processed the RACE reads anew with MiXCR; each CDR3 protein has one entry. This repertoire shows some 70,000 distinct CDR3 sequences, approximately 35% found once; its top ten account for roughly 10%. Time point in this sample: patch test 1, 2 weeks after DPC sensitization. Specified treatment: therapeutic diphenylcyclopropenone sensitization with weekly scalp DPC. This specimen was whole blood, taken in connection with sensitization to the hapten diphenylcyclopropenone (DPC). The receptors shown here come from a man in his forties or fifties with alopecia areata. Some clones in this sample may be carry-over from other donors' samples.

The rearrangement uses TRBV12-3 or TRBV12-4 and TRBJ1-2; possibly TRBD1 for D (5 bases). This CDR3 spans 13 amino acids. Trimming shortened V by 3 bases and J by 6 bases, and 11 bases separated the two germline ends. CDR3 amino acids: CASSFRRQHGYTF. DNA for the CDR3: TGTGCCAGCAGTTTTAGACGACAGCATGGCTACACCTTC.

This clonotype was counted a single time. V and J are TRBV28 and TRBJ2-7; D is perhaps TRBD2 (5 bases). The CDR3 has 15 amino acids. Germline lookup yields CDR1 MDHEN and CDR2 SYDVKM. V dropped 4 bases and J dropped 3 bases, with 16 bases sitting between them. CDR3 nucleotides: TGTGCCAGCAGTTCGAGGGTTAGCGCCCGCTACGAGCAGTACTTC. It specifies CASSSRVSARYEQYF.

Only a few counts were recorded for this clonotype. The CDR3 protein is CASSPDRAAYNEQFF. The CDR3 DNA sequence: TGCGCCAGCAGCCCGGACAGGGCGGCCTACAATGAGCAGTTCTTC. The chain recombines TRBV4-3 with TRBJ2-1; 8 bases map to TRBD1. Germline CDR1 reads LGHNA; CDR2 reads YSLEER. CDR3 length equals 15 residues. J gave up 2 bases and V 4 bases, and 4 bases lay outside the gene matches.

The rearrangement uses TRBV28 and TRBJ1-6, with D possibly TRBD1 on 6 matching bases. Germline loops: CDR1 MDHEN, CDR2 SYDVKM. The CDR3 loop spans 17 amino acids. Between the trimmed V and J ends, which lost 6 bases and 2 bases, there was a span of 17 bases. In DNA form, the CDR3 reads TGTGCCAGCAGCCTGGGTACAGGGCCCACCTATAATTCACCCCTCCACTTT. It is translated as CASSLGTGPTYNSPLHF.

The chain employs TRBV12-3 or TRBV12-4 and TRBJ2-1; 9 bases line up with TRBD1. This CDR3 spans 13 amino acids. V shed 3 bases, J shed 8 bases, and the junction held 2 bases outside the gene matches. The CDR3 DNA reads as TGTGCCAGCAGTTTCCGGACAGGGGATGAGCAGTTCTTC. It translates to CASSFRTGDEQFF.

The chain employs TRBV7-9 and TRBJ2-1; D unresolved. Trimming removed 4 bases from V and 4 bases from J, with 11 bases in between. CDR1 is SEHNR and CDR2 is FQNEAQ in the germline V gene (reference sequence). The CDR3 is made up of 14 amino acids. CDR3 sequence (DNA): TGTGCCAGCAGCTCCCTCACACCTTACAATGAGCAGTTCTTC. This sequence encodes CASSSLTPYNEQFF.

The V gene is TRBV25-1, the J gene TRBJ1-2; a possible D gene is TRBD1 (5 bases). CDR1 is MGHDK and CDR2 is SYGVNS in the germline V gene. Trimming took off 2 bases at V and 2 bases at J, with 15 bases between the two ends. CDR3 length: 16 amino acids. The CDR3 protein is CASSEVPGKGNYGYTF. CDR3 nucleotide sequence: TGTGCCAGCAGTGAAGTACCGGGGAAGGGGAACTATGGCTACACCTTC.

This clonotype occurred a few times. This rearrangement joins TRBV20-1 to TRBJ2-1, with D hard to call. Germline V gives CDR1 DFQATT, CDR2 SNEGSKA (reference sequence). The CDR3 has 13 amino acids. Trimming cost V 3 bases and J 3 bases, with 9 bases left between them. The CDR3 sequence: CSARTSNYNEQFF. The CDR3 DNA sequence: TGCAGTGCTAGGACCTCGAACTACAATGAGCAGTTCTTC.

This clonotype came up a few times. The rearrangement joins TRBV9 to TRBJ2-6; unclear D gene. The CDR3 runs to 15 residues. Germline loops: CDR1 SGDLS, CDR2 YYNGEE. V lost 0 bases and J 1 base, leaving 5 bases between the germline ends. CDR3 nucleotide sequence: TGTGCCAGCAGCGTAGCGGTGTCTGGGGCCAACGTCCTGACTTTC. It codes for CASSVAVSGANVLTF.

This chain joins TRBV7-2 and TRBJ2-3; 11 bases are a match to TRBD2. Trimming cost V 4 bases and J 5 bases; bases outside gene matches: 5. From germline, CDR1 is SGHTA and CDR2 FQGNSA. The CDR3 runs 15 residues. DNA for the CDR3: TGTGCCAGCAGCTCGTTAGCGGGAGGGTTAGATACGCAGTATTTT. It codes for CASSSLAGGLDTQYF. The variable domain in full, with the rest retrieved from reference TRBV7-2 and TRBJ2-3, is GAGVSQSPSNKVTEKGKDVELRCDPISGHTALYWYRQSLGQGLEFLIYFQGNSAPDKSGLPSDRFSAERTGGSVSTLTIQRTQQEDSAVYLCASSSLAGGLDTQYFGPGTRLTVL.

This clonotype was counted a few times. The CDR3 DNA sequence: TGTGCCAGCAGCTTAGGGGGTACAGGGGCTGGCAATCAGCCCCAGCATTTT. Its translation: CASSLGGTGAGNQPQHF. This chain links TRBV7-8 with TRBJ1-5; 7 bases align to TRBD1. This CDR3 comprises 17 residues. Germline CDR1 SGHVS, CDR2 FQNEAQ. V lost 1 base and J lost 2; bases outside the gene matches: 8.

J is TRBJ1-1 and V is TRBV11-2; D is possibly TRBD1 (5 bases). Germline values: CDR1 SGHAT, CDR2 FQNNGV. The V end was cut by 5 bases, the J end by 5 bases, with 12 bases between. The length of the CDR3 is 13 residues. The CDR3 here is CASSHPSGTEAFF. The CDR3 DNA reads TGTGCCAGCAGCCATCCCTCAGGGACTGAAGCTTTCTTT. Looking up the rest from reference TRBV11-2 and TRBJ1-1 gives the full variable domain: EAGVAQSPRYKIIEKRQSVAFWCNPISGHATLYWYQQILGQGPKLLIQFQNNGVVDDSQLPKDRFSAERLKGVDSTLKIQPAKLEDSAVYLCASSHPSGTEAFFGQGTRLTVV.

In this sample, this clonotype turned up a few times. This chain uses TRBV3-1 with TRBJ1-6; the D is unclear. Germline CDR1 is LGHDT and CDR2 is YNNKEL (reference sequence). V shed 0 bases and J shed 7 bases, with 7 bases lying between them. This CDR3 region has 14 residues. Here the CDR3 reads CASSQEGWNSPLHF. As DNA, the CDR3 is TGTGCCAGCAGCCAAGAGGGCTGGAATTCACCCCTCCACTTT.

The chain employs TRBV21-1 and TRBJ1-3; the tabulated D call, TRBD1, remains unverified against the DNA. TRBV21-1 is marked as a pseudogene. The length of the CDR3 is 17 residues. In DNA form, the CDR3 reads TGTGCCAGCAGCGAAAGAACGCAGGGGGCGAGGGGAAACACCATATATTTT. This codes for CASSERTQGARGNTIYF.

This rearrangement joins TRBV28 to TRBJ1-6; D remains ambiguous. V gave up 6 bases and J gave up 6 bases, with 9 bases separating them. CDR1 and CDR2 (germline): MDHEN, SYDVKM. The CDR3 is 13 amino acids. CDR3 coding DNA: TGTGCCAGCAGCGAGGGCACTAATTCACCCCTCCACTTT. Encoded protein: CASSEGTNSPLHF.

This clonotype has only one observation. The gene calls are TRBV2 and TRBJ1-5, with D perhaps matching TRBD1 (6 bases). Germline V CDR1 and CDR2: SNHLY, FYNNEI. V was pared by 8 bases and J by 0 bases, with 11 bases between. There are 14 residues in the CDR3. The CDR3 loop is CASRGAYSNQPQHF. CDR3 sequence (DNA): TGTGCCAGCCGGGGGGCTTATAGCAATCAGCCCCAGCATTTT.

This clonotype has just a few counts. The rearrangement links TRBV7-2 to TRBJ2-7; 13 bases map to TRBD2. J was trimmed by 7 bases and V by 4 bases; bases with no gene match: 7. Germline V lookup: CDR1 SGHTA, CDR2 FQGNSA. CDR3 length: 15 amino acids. The CDR3 coding sequence is TGTGCCAGCAGCTCACTAGCGGGAGGGCCAAGGGAGCAGTACTTC. Encoded protein: CASSSLAGGPREQYF.

This chain uses TRBV27 with TRBJ2-3, with D unresolved. V was cut by 2 bases and J by 5 bases, with 8 bases left in between. The CDR3 has 13 amino acids. Germline values: CDR1 MNHEY, CDR2 SMNVEV (reference sequence). The CDR3 nucleotides read TGTGCCAGCAGTTTACAGTATAGAGATACGCAGTATTTT. It is translated as CASSLQYRDTQYF.

The count of this clonotype is one. V usage is TRBV7-9 and J usage is TRBJ2-3; TRBD2 might be the D (6 bases). CDR3 length equals 15 residues. Germline assignment: CDR1 SEHNR and CDR2 FQNEAQ (reference sequence). Trimming pared 2 bases from V and 2 bases from J, leaving 11 bases between. The CDR3 DNA reads as TGTGCCAGCAGCTTAAGGGAGGCGCTCACAGATACGCAGTATTTT. It translates to CASSLREALTDTQYF.

The V and J genes are TRBV19 and TRBJ1-1; the D is unclear. Trimming pared 7 bases from V and 1 base from J, leaving 4 bases between. Germline lookup yields CDR1 LNHDA and CDR2 SQIVND (reference sequence). The CDR3 totals 11 residues. The CDR3 bases are TGTGCCAGTAACGAGAACACTGAAGCTTTCTTT. Protein: CASNENTEAFF.

The V and J genes are TRBV7-9 and TRBJ1-5; D remains ambiguous. The germline CDR1 and CDR2 sequences are SEHNR and FQNEAQ (reference sequence). The CDR3 contains 20 residues. Trimming stripped 1 base from V and 0 bases from J, with 22 bases between. The CDR3, as DNA: TGTGCCAGCAGCTTAGAAGTGACAAGCTCTTCCCCGTATAGCAATCAGCCCCAGCATTTT. Translating it yields CASSLEVTSSSPYSNQPQHF.

This chain joins TRBV2 and TRBJ1-4; 11 bases agree with TRBD1. The V gene end was trimmed by 5 bases and the J gene end by 11 bases; junction bases not matched to a gene: 7. Germline CDR1 is SNHLY and CDR2 is FYNNEI. The CDR3 is 14 amino acids. CDR3 nucleotides: TGTGCCAGCAGTACGGACAGGGGGCTTTTGAAACTGTTTTTT. Translated, it gives CASSTDRGLLKLFF.